The clone carrying this T cell receptor beta chain came up once. The CDR3 has 15 residues. Germline V lookup: CDR1 SQVTM, CDR2 ANQGSEA. Unmatched junction bases numbered 12, after V lost 6 bases and J lost 6 bases. This sample is drawn from a study of cytomegalovirus exposure and HLA in healthy donors. Both 60 Vbeta primers and 13 Jbeta primers went into the PCR. Only in-frame clones appear in the TCRdb table, and some are missing; sequencing was by immunoSEQ multiplex PCR. The sample carries approximately 210,000 clones, about four fifths recorded once. This sequence was found in a girl under 18 in good health and CMV-seropositive. The rearrangement uses TRBV29-1 and TRBJ2-1, with 9 bases that match TRBD1. Sequenced sample: PBMCs. The CDR3 protein is CSVDAGTGKVNEQFF. The DNA for the CDR3 is TGCAGCGTGGATGCCGGGACAGGGAAGGTCAATGAGCAGTTCTTC.